Following are 27 T cell receptor beta chains from one sample sequenced in a study of shared clonotypes between healthy human individuals. Some clones are missing from TCRdb's copy, which holds only in-frame ones; the method was immunoSEQ multiplex PCR. Of around 1,900,000 clones listed, approximately 92% are singletons. The naive CD8 population came from CD45RO-negative cells selected for CCR7, without terminally differentiated effector memory CD45RA+ cells. Sample: naive CD8+ T cells from PBMCs. All receptors derive from a young man in good health. Some clones in this sample may be carry-over from other donors' samples.

The gene calls are TRBV13 and TRBJ1-1; no clear D gene. Germline-derived CDR1 and CDR2 are PRHDT and FYEKMQ (reference sequence). V gave up 7 bases and J gave up 5 bases, with 14 bases separating them. This CDR3 is 13 amino acids long. CDR3 sequence reads: CASKDEAETEAFF. CDR3 bases: TGTGCCAGCAAGGACGAGGCCGAGACTGAAGCTTTCTTT. Looking up the rest from reference TRBV13 and TRBJ1-1 gives the full variable domain: AAGVIQSPRHLIKEKRETATLKCYPIPRHDTVYWYQQGPGQDPQFLISFYEKMQSDKGSIPDRFSAQQFSDYHSELNMSSLELGDSALYFCASKDEAETEAFFGQGTRLTVV.

The chain carries TRBV28 and TRBJ1-5; D gene uncertain. Trimming pared 5 bases from V and 5 bases from J, leaving 7 bases between. Per germline, CDR1 MDHEN and CDR2 SYDVKM. The CDR3 loop spans 12 amino acids. The CDR3: CASSPPYQPQHF. The CDR3 bases are TGTGCCAGCAGTCCACCCTATCAGCCCCAGCATTTT. The variable domain in full, with the rest retrieved from reference TRBV28 and TRBJ1-5, is DVKVTQSSRYLVKRTGEKVFLECVQDMDHENMFWYRQDPGLGLRLIYFSYDVKMKEKGDIPEGYSVSREKKERFSLILESASTNQTSMYLCASSPPYQPQHFGDGTRLSIL.

The gene calls are TRBV28 and TRBJ2-7; 8 nucleotides agree with TRBD1. J gave up 2 bases and V 6 bases, and 12 bases lay outside the gene matches. The CDR3 length is 16 residues. CDR1 is MDHEN, CDR2 SYDVKM, per germline. The CDR3, as DNA: TGTGCCAGCAGACTCCCAACGACAGGGGAAACCTACGAGCAGTACTTC. This sequence encodes CASRLPTTGETYEQYF.

In the case of this clone: In the same sample, other DNA sequences code for this CDR3. The chain employs TRBV28 and TRBJ2-7, with a tentative D call TRBD2 (5 bases). CDR3 length: 13 amino acids. CDR1 is MDHEN, CDR2 SYDVKM, per germline. Trimming took off 6 bases at V and 0 bases at J, with 9 bases between the two ends. For the CDR3, the DNA is TGTGCCAGCAGGGGAGACGGCTCCTACGAGCAGTACTTC. Amino acid sequence: CASRGDGSYEQYF. Using reference TRBV28 and TRBJ2-7 for the parts outside the CDR3, the full variable domain is DVKVTQSSRYLVKRTGEKVFLECVQDMDHENMFWYRQDPGLGLRLIYFSYDVKMKEKGDIPEGYSVSREKKERFSLILESASTNQTSMYLCASRGDGSYEQYFGPGTRLTVT.

This clone was counted a few times. Other DNA sequences in this specimen translate into the identical CDR3. The chain recombines TRBV19 with TRBJ1-1; 7 bases agree with TRBD1. With V trimmed by 3 bases and J by 1 base, 2 bases remained unmatched. Germline V gives CDR1 LNHDA, CDR2 SQIVND (reference sequence). This CDR3 is 14 amino acids long. CDR3 sequence (DNA): TGTGCCAGTAGTATGGGACAGACGAACACTGAAGCTTTCTTT. Protein product: CASSMGQTNTEAFF.

This clone was seen more than once but under ten times. The gene calls are TRBV5-6 and TRBJ1-1; TRBD1 agrees at 12 bases. Germline-derived CDR1 and CDR2 are SGHDT and YYEEEE. V trimming: 4 bases; J trimming: 12 bases; junction bases outside the gene matches: 4. The CDR3 extends over 12 amino acids. The CDR3 reads CASSPGQGATFF. DNA of the CDR3: TGTGCCAGCAGCCCGGGACAGGGGGCTACTTTCTTT.

J is TRBJ2-5 and V is TRBV4-1; tentatively, D is TRBD2 (6 bases). The closer fit of TRBJ2-7 to the DNA end suggests the J call may be wrong. This CDR3 is 14 amino acids long. In germline, CDR1 is MGHRA, CDR2 YSYEKL. As DNA, the CDR3 is TGCGCCAGCAGCCAACTAGGACTAATCCACGAGCAGTACTTC. As protein: CASSQLGLIHEQYF.

The gene calls are TRBV7-9 and TRBJ2-2; TRBD1 matches at 8 bases. The V gene end was trimmed by 3 bases and the J gene end by 1 base; junction bases not matched to a gene: 4. The CDR3 loop spans 16 amino acids. The germline gives CDR1 SEHNR, CDR2 FQNEAQ (reference sequence). Here the CDR3 DNA reads TGTGCCAGCAGCTTGCCAGGGGGCTGGAACACCGGGGAGCTGTTTTTT. As protein: CASSLPGGWNTGELFF. Drawing the rest from reference TRBV7-9 and TRBJ2-2, the complete variable domain is DTGVSQNPRHKITKRGQNVTFRCDPISEHNRLYWYRQTLGQGPEFLTYFQNEAQLEKSRLLSDRFSAERPKGSFSTLEIQRTEQGDSAMYLCASSLPGGWNTGELFFGEGSRLTVL.

This rearrangement joins TRBV27 to TRBJ1-4, with 7 bases identical to TRBD1. Losses at the gene ends were 4 bases for V and 8 bases for J; bases not matched to a gene: 16. CDR3 length: 17 amino acids. Per the germline V gene, CDR1 is MNHEY and CDR2 is SMNVEV (reference sequence). The CDR3: CASSSIDPRQGREKLFF. In nucleotides, the CDR3 is TGTGCCAGCAGTTCGATAGACCCCCGACAGGGAAGGGAAAAACTGTTTTTT.

This sequence joins TRBV27 and TRBJ2-7; 7 bases align to TRBD1. This CDR3 is 14 amino acids long. CDR1 is MNHEY, CDR2 SMNVEV, per germline (reference sequence). The V gene end was trimmed by 3 bases and the J gene end by 2 bases; junction bases not matched to a gene: 4. Here the CDR3 reads CASSFGDSPYEQYF. The CDR3 region has the DNA TGTGCCAGCAGTTTCGGGGACAGTCCCTACGAGCAGTACTTC.

The rearrangement links TRBV2 to TRBJ2-7; TRBD1 might be the D (6 bases). This CDR3 spans 16 amino acids. V dropped 0 bases and J dropped 4 bases, with 16 bases sitting between them. Germline CDR1 and CDR2: SNHLY and FYNNEI. DNA for the CDR3: TGTGCCAGCAGTGAAGCAGCCTGGACAGCCGGTTACGAGCAGTACTTC. Residues: CASSEAAWTAGYEQYF.

The chain carries TRBV9 and TRBJ2-6, with TRBD2 matching 8 bases. The length of the CDR3 is 20 residues. The germline V gene has CDR1 SGDLS and CDR2 YYNGEE. V shed 4 bases and J 4 bases; nucleotides not matched to a gene: 19. The CDR3 sequence: CASSLLGLRLAPSGANVLTF. The CDR3 DNA reads TGTGCCAGCAGCTTACTAGGCTTGAGACTAGCGCCTTCCGGGGCCAACGTCCTGACTTTC.

The chain combines TRBV11-2 with TRBJ2-3; 8 nucleotides line up with TRBD2. Germline V gene data show CDR1 as SGHAT and CDR2 as FQNNGV. Trimming took 8 bases from V and 3 from J; bases not matched to a gene: 13. The CDR3 extends over 16 amino acids. CDR3 coding DNA: TGTGCCAGCGGTATCGGGAGGGCGTTGGGAACAGATACGCAGTATTTT. Amino acids: CASGIGRALGTDTQYF.

The chain joins TRBV27 to TRBJ1-2, with a weak D call TRBD1 (5 bases). Germline-derived CDR1 and CDR2 are MNHEY and SMNVEV (reference sequence). The CDR3 has 14 residues. V gave up 6 bases and J gave up 8 bases, with 19 bases separating them. In DNA, the CDR3 is TGTGCCAGCAGCCCGACAGCGAGTGTTTCGGGCTACACCTTC. Translated: CASSPTASVSGYTF.

The chain is built from TRBV28 and TRBJ1-5; D is unresolved. The CDR3 extends over 14 amino acids. Germline V lookup: CDR1 MDHEN, CDR2 SYDVKM. Trimming removed 7 bases at V and 7 bases at J, with 17 bases between. CDR3 coding DNA: TGTGCCAGCACCTGGCGGGTCTTGAGCCAGCCCCAGCATTTT. This codes for CASTWRVLSQPQHF.

The rearrangement joins TRBV9 to TRBJ2-2; D gene ambiguous. Germline V gives CDR1 SGDLS, CDR2 YYNGEE. The length of the CDR3 is 13 residues. Trimming shortened V by 2 bases and J by 7 bases, and 9 bases separated the two germline ends. For the CDR3, the DNA is TGTGCCAGCAGCGTTTTTGGGGACGGGGAGCTGTTTTTT. Amino acids: CASSVFGDGELFF.

The gene calls are TRBV25-1 and TRBJ2-1; no clear D. V was clipped by 4 bases and J by 8 bases, with 3 bases between them. The CDR3 covers 10 residues. Germline V lookup: CDR1 MGHDK, CDR2 SYGVNS. This chain's CDR3 is CASSADEQFF. In DNA, the CDR3 is TGTGCCAGCAGTGCCGATGAGCAGTTCTTC.

The rearrangement links TRBV27 to TRBJ1-4, with a weak D call TRBD1 (6 bases). V was pared by 4 bases and J by 12 bases, with 24 bases between. The CDR3 extends over 16 amino acids. Germline V gene sequence: CDR1 MNHEY, CDR2 SMNVEV (reference sequence). For the CDR3, the DNA is TGTGCCAGCAGTTCCCGCCGACAGGTCCTCCCAGAGGAACTGTTTTTT. It codes for CASSSRRQVLPEELFF. The full variable domain, completed using reference TRBV27 and TRBJ1-4, is EAQVTQNPRYLITVTGKKLTVTCSQNMNHEYMSWYRQDPGLGLRQIYYSMNVEVTDKGDVPEGYKVSRKEKRNFPLILESPSPNQTSLYFCASSSRRQVLPEELFFGSGTQLSVL.

The chain has TRBV6-6 and TRBJ2-7; no definite D call. The CDR3 extends over 14 amino acids. Germline-derived CDR1 and CDR2 are MNHNY and SVGAGI (reference sequence). Deletions cut 2 bases from V and 0 bases from J, with 8 bases between. CDR3 DNA sequence: TGTGCCAGCAGTTACGCCAGGAACTCCTACGAGCAGTACTTC. Residues: CASSYARNSYEQYF.

The rearrangement links TRBV7-2 to TRBJ2-2; tentatively, D is TRBD2 (5 bases). There are 16 residues in the CDR3. Germline CDR1 and CDR2: SGHTA and FQGNSA. The ends were cut back, 0 bases at V and 0 bases at J, with 8 bases in the middle. The CDR3 DNA reads TGTGCCAGCAGCTTAGCGACTATATCGAACACCGGGGAGCTGTTTTTT. Translation: CASSLATISNTGELFF.

In the case of this clone: At the DNA level, this CDR3 is encoded by other sequences in the same sample as well. V is TRBV9 and J is TRBJ2-2; D remains unclear. V was pared by 0 bases and J by 7 bases, with 4 bases between. CDR3 size: 12 residues. Germline lookup yields CDR1 SGDLS and CDR2 YYNGEE. DNA for the CDR3: TGTGCCAGCAGCGTAGAAGGCGGGGAGCTGTTTTTT. Its protein product is CASSVEGGELFF.

For this clone: Other DNA sequences of this sample code for an identical CDR3. The chain recombines TRBV7-9 with TRBJ1-1; D perhaps matches TRBD1 (5 bases). Germline loops: CDR1 SEHNR, CDR2 FQNEAQ (reference sequence). Trimming removed 3 bases at V and 3 bases at J, with 14 bases between. The CDR3 covers 15 residues. The CDR3 coding sequence is TGTGCCAGCAGCTTCGGGGGAGGAGGGTACACTGAAGCTTTCTTT. This translates into CASSFGGGGYTEAFF.

This chain links TRBV7-3 with TRBJ2-2, with 7 bases identical to TRBD2. Germline-derived CDR1 and CDR2 are SGHTA and FQGTGA. The CDR3 has 16 amino acids. The ends lost 5 bases at V and 7 bases at J; junction bases unmatched: 13. CDR3 protein: CASSGRSGQRGGELFF. CDR3 in DNA: TGTGCCAGCAGCGGAAGAAGCGGGCAGCGGGGCGGGGAGCTGTTTTTT.

This clone has a count of ten or more. CDR3 in amino acids: CASRLTGGRGELFF. The CDR3 DNA is TGTGCCAGCAGGTTGACAGGGGGAAGGGGGGAGCTGTTTTTT. J is TRBJ2-2 and V is TRBV6-5; 9 nucleotides match TRBD1. CDR3 length: 14 residues. V was pared by 6 bases and J by 8 bases, with 7 bases of the junction left unmatched. In germline, CDR1 is MNHEY, CDR2 SVGAGI.

Note on this clone: Other DNA sequences in this specimen translate into the identical CDR3. The CDR3 region has the DNA TGTGCCAGCAGTCCCGGGGACGAGCAGTACTTC. Protein sequence: CASSPGDEQYF. The chain uses TRBV27 and TRBJ2-7, with D possibly matching TRBD2 (5 bases). The CDR3 has 11 amino acids. With 5 bases removed from V and 5 bases from J, the gap between germline ends came to 7 bases. CDR1 is MNHEY and CDR2 is SMNVEV in the germline V gene (reference sequence).

The V gene is TRBV9, the J gene TRBJ2-1; D gene uncertain. The V end lost 3 bases, the J end lost 0 bases, and 10 bases lay between the germline ends. The CDR3 contains 15 residues. Looked up from germline, CDR1 is SGDLS and CDR2 is YYNGEE. The CDR3 DNA reads TGTGCCAGCAGCGAAATCGCGAGCTCCTACAATGAGCAGTTCTTC. Its protein product is CASSEIASSYNEQFF.

The gene calls are TRBV4-1 and TRBJ1-4, with TRBD1 identical over 7 bases. The J segment lost 8 bases and the V segment lost 4 bases, leaving 10 bases of the junction unmatched. Germline-derived CDR1 and CDR2 are MGHRA and YSYEKL. The CDR3 has 15 residues. The CDR3 here is CASSPAGGLGEKLFF. The CDR3 DNA sequence: TGCGCCAGCAGCCCTGCAGGGGGGCTGGGCGAAAAACTGTTTTTT.